The 24 T cell receptor beta chains in this list originate from one sample, sequenced in a study of T-cell reconstitution after alpha-beta-depleted transplantation in children (dated by TCRdb to about 2016). Library generation was performed with PCR. TCRdb lists the instrument as Illumina HiSeq 2500. TCR libraries were prepared with molecular barcoding, using unique molecular identifiers to normalize TCRbeta repertoire quantification. The public reads were quality trimmed at Q25 with fastp and then assembled into clones with MiXCR by TCRdb, keeping productive beta chains. Records with the same CDR3 protein are collapsed into one entry carrying the most frequent genes and DNA. Within this sample are some 830,000 distinct CDR3 sequences, with roughly 15% of them counted one time only. Approximately 5% of the sample rests with the top ten. The treatment or condition label on this specimen signifies: allogeneic hematopoietic cell transplantation with graft depleted of TCRalphabeta T cells and CD19 B cells.

This specimen consisted of PBMCs, mostly from graft donor cells, obtained 360 days after TCRalphabeta/CD19-depleted stem cell transplant. Receptor source: a male patient between 5 and 17 years old who had a stem cell transplant for acute lymphoblastic leukemia, so the T cells may come from the graft donor.

Note on this clonotype: Sequence at one end of the junction differs from germline and may be a read error. The chain is built from TRBV7-9 and TRBJ1-2; TRBD1 might be the D (5 bases). The CDR3 covers 14 residues. Per germline, CDR1 SEHNR and CDR2 FQNEAQ (reference sequence). This CDR3 is CASSLGVAHYGYTF. CDR3 bases: TGTGCCAGCAGTTTAGGGGTGGCCCATTATGGCTACACCTTC.

In its sample, this clonotype was seen many times. This sequence joins TRBV9 and TRBJ2-3; tentatively, D is TRBD1 (6 bases). The germline gives CDR1 SGDLS, CDR2 YYNGEE. This CDR3 is built from 19 residues. V was trimmed by 0 bases and J by 10 bases, leaving 30 bases between them. This chain's CDR3 is CASSVEGERTNRVGVAQYF. The CDR3 nucleotides are TGTGCCAGCAGCGTAGAGGGGGAGCGGACCAACCGGGTTGGAGTTGCGCAGTATTTT.

This chain uses TRBV20-1 with TRBJ1-3; D is unclear. Germline V gene data show CDR1 as DFQATT and CDR2 as SNEGSKA (reference sequence). This CDR3 contains 15 residues. Trimming removed 0 bases at V and 4 bases at J, with 13 bases between. The CDR3 DNA sequence: TGCAGTGCTAGAGATCTCCCGGGGTTAGGAAACACCATATATTTT. Amino acid sequence: CSARDLPGLGNTIYF.

The V and J genes are TRBV27 and TRBJ1-6, with D perhaps matching TRBD1 (5 bases). V was clipped by 8 bases and J by 4 bases, with 9 bases between them. The germline V gene encodes CDR1 MNHEY and CDR2 SMNVEV (reference sequence). CDR3 length: 13 amino acids. In DNA, the CDR3 is TGTGCCAGCTGGAGACAGTATAATTCACCCCTCCACTTT. Its translation is CASWRQYNSPLHF.

The table lists this clonotype with a count of one. The chain joins TRBV7-3 to TRBJ2-6; D unclear. The CDR3 contains 17 residues. V lost 5 bases and J 1 base, leaving 15 bases between the germline ends. Germline V lookup: CDR1 SGHTA, CDR2 FQGTGA. The DNA for the CDR3 is TGTGCCAGCAGCCTATTCCCGACGTATTCTGGGGCCAACGTCCTGACTTTC. Encoded protein: CASSLFPTYSGANVLTF.

The J gene is TRBJ2-2, the V gene TRBV27; TRBD2 matches at 11 bases. Germline CDR1 MNHEY, CDR2 SMNVEV (reference sequence). This CDR3 region has 18 residues. Trimming removed 5 bases from V and 4 bases from J; junction bases left unmatched: 12. The CDR3 DNA is TGTGCCAGCAGTGGCCAGGGTAGCGGGAGGGCAGGCACCGGGGAGCTGTTTTTT. Translated, it gives CASSGQGSGRAGTGELFF.

This sequence joins TRBV29-1 and TRBJ2-1; a weak D match, TRBD2 (6 bases). The CDR3 length is 14 residues. CDR1 and CDR2 (germline): SQVTM, ANQGSEA. The V gene lost 5 bases and the J gene lost 0 bases, with 11 bases spanning the gap. CDR3 sequence: CSVHVGGSYNEQFF. CDR3 DNA sequence: TGCAGCGTTCACGTGGGGGGCTCCTACAATGAGCAGTTCTTC.

The rearrangement joins TRBV3-1 to TRBJ2-1, with 13 nucleotides matching TRBD2. CDR1 and CDR2 from the germline V gene are LGHDT and YNNKEL (reference sequence). V dropped 0 bases and J dropped 4; count of bases not matched to a gene: 9. The CDR3 loop spans 19 amino acids. Here the CDR3 DNA reads TGTGCCAGCAGCCAAGAAGTCGAGACTAGCGGGAGGTTTTACAATGAGCAGTTCTTC. This sequence encodes CASSQEVETSGRFYNEQFF.

The rearrangement uses TRBV3-1 and TRBJ2-2, with 14 bases fitting TRBD2. The ends lost 11 bases at V and 1 base at J; junction bases unmatched: 15. The germline V gene has CDR1 LGHDT and CDR2 YNNKEL (reference sequence). The CDR3 extends over 19 amino acids. CDR3 in amino acids: CAFSFARTSGRRNTGELFF. The CDR3 DNA reads as TGTGCCTTCAGTTTCGCCCGGACTAGCGGGAGGCGGAACACCGGGGAGCTGTTTTTT.

The V call is TRBV6-5, the J call TRBJ2-3, with D uncertain. Germline CDR1 and CDR2: MNHEY and SVGAGI. Trimming stripped 0 bases from V and 1 base from J, with 8 bases between. The CDR3 is made up of 15 amino acids. Here the CDR3 DNA reads TGTGCCAGCAGTTACTCGAGTTACCGCACAGATACGCAGTATTTT. This codes for CASSYSSYRTDTQYF.

In this sample, this clonotype turned up a few times. Here the CDR3 reads CASKYTGELFF. CDR3 bases: TGTGCCAGCAAGTATACCGGGGAGCTGTTTTTT. The V and J genes are TRBV6-2 or TRBV6-3 and TRBJ2-2, with unresolved D. Germline CDR1 and CDR2: MNHEY and SVGEGT. The CDR3 is 11 residues long. V gave up 7 bases and J gave up 5 bases, with 5 bases separating them.

This clonotype has a handful of counts. The chain carries TRBV29-1 and TRBJ1-1; no clear D gene. The CDR3 spans 13 residues. V shed 4 bases and J shed 0 bases, with 9 bases lying between them. The V gene's germline CDR1 is SQVTM and CDR2 ANQGSEA. CDR3: CSVGRPLNTEAFF. The CDR3 coding sequence is TGCAGCGTTGGCCGACCCTTGAACACTGAAGCTTTCTTT.

This clonotype was seen just once. The rearrangement links TRBV5-1 to TRBJ2-7, with D possibly matching TRBD1 (6 bases). Germline CDR1 reads SGHRS; CDR2 reads YFSETQ. V gave up 2 bases and J gave up 4 bases, with 16 bases separating them. The CDR3 runs to 15 residues. CDR3 coding DNA: TGCGCCAGCAGCTTCGGGGCAGGGGTTACGTACGAGCAGTACTTC. It yields the protein CASSFGAGVTYEQYF.

CDR3 amino acids: CASSPDQLHTGELFF. The CDR3 DNA follows: TGTGCCAGCAGCCCTGACCAGCTCCACACCGGGGAGCTGTTTTTT. The rearrangement uses TRBV11-2 and TRBJ2-2; D is unclear. CDR1 is SGHAT, CDR2 FQNNGV, per germline. This CDR3 has 15 amino acids. The V and J ends lost 5 bases and 3 bases respectively, with 13 bases between them.

This clonotype has more than one count but fewer than ten. The CDR3 DNA sequence: TGTGCCAGCAGTTATCGACGCGAGCAGTACTTC. Encoded protein: CASSYRREQYF. The V gene is TRBV6-5, the J gene TRBJ2-7, with D unclear. From germline, CDR1 is MNHEY and CDR2 SVGAGI. V was clipped by 3 bases and J by 6 bases, with 6 bases between them. This CDR3 spans 11 amino acids.

The gene calls are TRBV2 and TRBJ1-5; D is ambiguous. There are 12 residues in the CDR3. V dropped 0 bases and J dropped 9 bases, with 6 bases sitting between them. CDR1 is SNHLY and CDR2 is FYNNEI in the germline V gene. As DNA, the CDR3 is TGTGCCAGCAGTGAAGCCCTGAGGCCCCAGCATTTT. This encodes CASSEALRPQHF. The full variable domain, rest sourced from reference TRBV2 and TRBJ1-5, is EPEVTQTPSHQVTQMGQEVILRCVPISNHLYFYWYRQILGQKVEFLVSFYNNEISEKSEIFDDQFSVERPDGSNFTLKIRSTKLEDSAMYFCASSEALRPQHFGDGTRLSIL.

V gene TRBV6-1 combines with J gene TRBJ1-3, with TRBD1 as a possible D gene (5 bases). Germline assignment: CDR1 MNHNS and CDR2 SASEGT. The length of the CDR3 is 15 residues. Trimming cost V 7 bases and J 1 base, with 14 bases left between them. This CDR3 is CASILHGQSGNTIYF. As DNA, the CDR3 is TGTGCCAGCATTCTACACGGACAATCTGGAAACACCATATATTTT.

The V gene is TRBV11-2, the J gene TRBJ2-7; D not resolved. This CDR3 spans 14 amino acids. The germline V gene encodes CDR1 SGHAT and CDR2 FQNNGV. V was shortened by 1 base and J by 3 bases, with 10 bases between the two germline ends. The CDR3, as DNA: TGTGCCAGCAGCTTAGTGGCAGCGAGCTACGAGCAGTACTTC. Amino acid sequence: CASSLVAASYEQYF.

This clonotype was observed many times. The chain carries TRBV5-1 and TRBJ2-3; no definite D call. CDR1 is SGHRS, CDR2 YFSETQ, per germline. V was clipped by 0 bases and J by 2 bases, with 7 bases between them. This CDR3 comprises 14 residues. The CDR3 sequence is CASSLVVNTDTQYF. The CDR3 DNA reads TGCGCCAGCAGCTTGGTAGTCAACACAGATACGCAGTATTTT.

This clonotype has a count of ten or more. The rearrangement uses TRBV5-1 and TRBJ2-2; D gene uncertain. V was cut by 0 bases and J by 4 bases, with 4 bases left in between. The CDR3 loop spans 13 amino acids. Germline CDR1 SGHRS, CDR2 YFSETQ. The CDR3 here is CASSLAVTGELFF. CDR3 bases: TGCGCCAGCAGCTTGGCCGTCACCGGGGAGCTGTTTTTT.

The chain employs TRBV27 and TRBJ2-5; 9 nucleotides line up with TRBD1. This CDR3 has 14 amino acids. V dropped 5 bases and J dropped 3; count of bases not matched to a gene: 4. CDR1 and CDR2 (germline): MNHEY, SMNVEV (reference sequence). CDR3 sequence: CASSKQGAEETQYF. CDR3 coding DNA: TGTGCCAGCAGTAAACAGGGGGCGGAAGAGACCCAGTACTTC.

V usage is TRBV5-1 and J usage is TRBJ1-6; the match to TRBD1 covers 8 bases. CDR3 size: 18 residues. V was pared by 4 bases and J by 6 bases, with 15 bases of the junction left unmatched. The V gene's germline CDR1 is SGHRS and CDR2 YFSETQ. The CDR3 DNA follows: TGCGCCAGCAGCACAGTTGGGTATACAGGGGGAGGTAATTCACCCCTCCACTTT. Protein sequence: CASSTVGYTGGGNSPLHF.

V usage is TRBV5-1 and J usage is TRBJ2-2; D unresolved. Germline V lookup: CDR1 SGHRS, CDR2 YFSETQ. The CDR3 extends over 14 amino acids. The V end lost 0 bases, the J end lost 6 bases, and 9 bases lay between the germline ends. The CDR3 DNA reads TGCGCCAGCAGCTTGGGCTACGATGCCGGGGAGCTGTTTTTT. This translates into CASSLGYDAGELFF. The full variable domain, with the rest looked up from reference TRBV5-1 and TRBJ2-2, is KAGVTQTPRYLIKTRGQQVTLSCSPISGHRSVSWYQQTPGQGLQFLFEYFSETQRNKGNFPGRFSGRQFSNSRSEMNVSTLELGDSALYLCASSLGYDAGELFFGEGSRLTVL.

The CDR3 DNA sequence: TGCGCCAGCAGTCTCGAAACTAGCTTTAATGAGCAGTTCTTC. This encodes CASSLETSFNEQFF. The rearrangement joins TRBV23-1 to TRBJ2-1, with D possibly TRBD2 on 6 matching bases. TRBV23-1 is given ORF status, its function remaining uncertain. V gave up 4 bases and J gave up 7 bases, with 14 bases separating them. The CDR3 totals 14 residues.